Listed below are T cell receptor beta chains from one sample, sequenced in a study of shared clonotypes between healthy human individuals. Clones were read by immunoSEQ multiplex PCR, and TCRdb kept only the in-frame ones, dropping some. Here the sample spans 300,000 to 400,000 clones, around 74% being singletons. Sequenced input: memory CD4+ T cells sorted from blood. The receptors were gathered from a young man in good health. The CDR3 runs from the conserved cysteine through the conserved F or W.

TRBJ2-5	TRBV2	CASSEGTGKETQYF
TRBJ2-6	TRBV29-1	CSVGAISSGANVLTF
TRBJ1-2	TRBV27	CASSSKKGGGYGYTF
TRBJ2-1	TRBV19	CASTTGWDREQFF
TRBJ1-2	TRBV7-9	CASSPAAGYGYTF
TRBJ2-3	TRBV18	CASSPTLGDTQYF
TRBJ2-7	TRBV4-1	CASSQEPGQGFEQYF
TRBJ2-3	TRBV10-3	CAISDLAGGSTDTQYF
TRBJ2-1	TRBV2	CASSDPGLGVVNEQFF
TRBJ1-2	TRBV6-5	CASSYNRQVAYTF
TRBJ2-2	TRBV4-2	CASSQGTQSLAVSGELFF
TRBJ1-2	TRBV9	CASSVRGDRGGGYTF
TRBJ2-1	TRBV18	CASSPPSRGSGNNEQFF
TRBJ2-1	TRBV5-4	CASSLALLNEQFF
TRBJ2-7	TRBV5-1	CASSRNPSGTSGSSYEQYF
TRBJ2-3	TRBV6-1	CASSEVLGFTDLRGTDTQYF
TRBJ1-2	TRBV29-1	CSVDPGNYGYTF